The entry that follows covers one T cell receptor beta chain sequence. This may be a read error: a much more frequent sequence differs by one nucleotide. These data originate in a study of tumor-infiltrating lymphocytes in primary liver carcinoma. Germline DNA was extracted too, while blood RNA derived from unsorted whole blood. From germline, CDR1 is MNHEY and CDR2 SVGEGT. This CDR3 comprises 13 residues. Trimming shortened V by 7 bases and J by 2 bases, and 10 bases separated the two germline ends. TCR beta cDNA came from about 470 ng total RNA, primed with a constant-region primer. Slightly modified ARM-PCR served as the procedure for the TCR beta libraries. These libraries came from three rounds of nested multiplex PCR. Forward primers for TRBV1-TRBV30 and a C-beta reverse primer served the first two PCR rounds, at around 9 cycles each. MiXCR, applied by TCRdb to the multiplex PCR reads, yields one record per CDR3 protein. The sample contains nearly 200,000 distinct CDR3 sequences, less than 65% of which appear only once.

The sequence was obtained from a woman aged 55-70 years with primary liver carcinoma and hepatitis B virus infection. V gene TRBV6-2 or TRBV6-3 combines with J gene TRBJ2-3; perhaps TRBD2 as D (6 bases). Sequences were obtained from peripheral blood. The CDR3 DNA follows: TGTGCCAGCACGGCTAGCGACACAGATACGCAGTATTTT. Translating it yields CASTASDTDTQYF.